A single sample gave rise to the 23 T cell receptor beta chains below, sequenced in a study of CD8 T cells in ankylosing spondylitis. TCRdb independently ran MiXCR on the 5' RACE reads; one entry per CDR3 protein. Of some 240,000 distinct CDR3 sequences listed, approximately 20% were seen once; the top ten hold less than 35%. Specimen: blood, either unsorted or a sorted T cell fraction (not recorded which). The receptor set was obtained from a male donor with ankylosing spondylitis or in good health (not recorded which).

This rearrangement joins TRBV7-9 to TRBJ1-1; no clear D. In germline, CDR1 is SEHNR, CDR2 FQNEAQ (reference sequence). The CDR3 length is 13 residues. Trimming left V 1 base short and J 7 bases short, with 10 bases between. CDR3 residues: CASSLESGYEAFF. In DNA, the CDR3 is TGTGCCAGCAGCTTAGAGTCAGGCTATGAAGCTTTCTTT.

This clonotype was seen repeatedly, ten times or more. The chain joins TRBV29-1 to TRBJ1-1; D might be TRBD1 (5 bases). The germline CDR1 and CDR2 sequences are SQVTM and ANQGSEA. This CDR3 spans 11 amino acids. The germline V and J ends were trimmed by 2 bases and 6 bases, with 7 bases remaining between them. The DNA for the CDR3 is TGCAGCGTTGAATGGGGCCCTGAAGCTTTCTTT. Its protein is CSVEWGPEAFF.

The DNA of the CDR3 is TGCGCCAGCATGAACCCCCGGGACAGACTAGCGGGAGTAGTCTACAATGAGCAGTTCTTC. This encodes CASMNPRDRLAGVVYNEQFF. The chain recombines TRBV5-1 with TRBJ2-1; 12 bases match TRBD2. The CDR3 has 20 amino acids. The V and J ends lost 6 bases and 3 bases, in that order; junction bases with no gene match: 19. Germline CDR1 SGHRS, CDR2 YFSETQ.

The chain is built from TRBV5-6 and TRBJ2-2; D remains ambiguous. This CDR3 is 15 amino acids long. Trimming left V 1 base short and J 0 bases short, with 7 bases between. Germline-derived CDR1 and CDR2 are SGHDT and YYEEEE. CDR3 in DNA: TGTGCCAGCAGCTTGTCCTTTCCGAACACCGGGGAGCTGTTTTTT. Amino acid sequence: CASSLSFPNTGELFF.

The chain recombines TRBV21-1 with TRBJ2-7; the D segment call TRBD1 is taken from the table without a DNA check. TRBV21-1 is marked as a pseudogene. The CDR3 extends over 16 amino acids. CDR3 bases: TGTGCCAGCAGCCCCGCACGGGGGTCCTACTCCTACGAGCAGTACTTC. Encoded protein: CASSPARGSYSYEQYF.

This clonotype has a count of ten or more. The chain's CDR3 is CASSLALTGRTGELFF. CDR3 sequence (DNA): TGCGCCAGCAGCTTGGCTTTGACAGGAAGAACCGGGGAGCTGTTTTTT. This rearrangement joins TRBV5-1 to TRBJ2-2, with D possibly being TRBD1 (6 bases). Germline V gene data show CDR1 as SGHRS and CDR2 as YFSETQ. The CDR3 spans 16 residues. Between the trimmed V and J ends, which lost 0 bases and 5 bases, there was a span of 14 bases. Together with reference TRBV5-1 and TRBJ2-2, the CDR3 gives the full variable domain: KAGVTQTPRYLIKTRGQQVTLSCSPISGHRSVSWYQQTPGQGLQFLFEYFSETQRNKGNFPGRFSGRQFSNSRSEMNVSTLELGDSALYLCASSLALTGRTGELFFGEGSRLTVL.

This clonotype was counted a few times. The rearrangement uses TRBV9 and TRBJ2-3; 10 nucleotides align to TRBD1. With 0 bases clipped from V and 4 bases from J, the junction kept 5 bases outside the gene matches. The germline V gene encodes CDR1 SGDLS and CDR2 YYNGEE. CDR3 size: 16 residues. CDR3 region: CASSVVSGQGADTQYF. In DNA form, the CDR3 reads TGTGCCAGCAGCGTAGTCTCCGGACAGGGGGCAGATACGCAGTATTTT.

The rearrangement links TRBV28 to TRBJ2-7; TRBD1 agrees at 9 bases. The CDR3 covers 13 residues. Germline V gene sequence: CDR1 MDHEN, CDR2 SYDVKM. Trimming cost V 9 bases and J 0 bases; bases outside gene matches: 3. CDR3: CASRDRASYEQYF. The DNA of the CDR3 is TGTGCCAGTAGGGACAGGGCCTCCTACGAGCAGTACTTC.

The chain links TRBV13 to TRBJ2-4; tentatively, D is TRBD1 or TRBD2 (7 bases each). CDR1 is PRHDT and CDR2 is FYEKMQ in the germline V gene (reference sequence). The V end was cut by 5 bases, the J end by 6 bases, with 17 bases between. The CDR3 runs 15 residues. CDR3 coding DNA: TGTGCCAGCAGCCACCACAGGGGAGGGAGAAACATTCAGTACTTC. As protein: CASSHHRGGRNIQYF. Combining the CDR3 with reference TRBV13 and TRBJ2-4 gives the whole variable domain AAGVIQSPRHLIKEKRETATLKCYPIPRHDTVYWYQQGPGQDPQFLISFYEKMQSDKGSIPDRFSAQQFSDYHSELNMSSLELGDSALYFCASSHHRGGRNIQYFGAGTRLSVL.

CDR3 DNA sequence: TGTGCCAGCAGTTTTGGGGTCACCGGGACATTGTTAGGGGCGGGAGACAATGAGCAGTTCTTC. This sequence encodes CASSFGVTGTLLGAGDNEQFF. The chain recombines TRBV27 with TRBJ2-1, with D perhaps matching TRBD2 (7 bases). The CDR3 covers 21 residues. The V end was cut by 3 bases, the J end by 5 bases, with 32 bases between. The germline gives CDR1 MNHEY, CDR2 SMNVEV (reference sequence).

The chain is built from TRBV6-2 or TRBV6-3 and TRBJ2-7, with 7 positions matching TRBD1. Germline CDR1 is MNHEY and CDR2 is SVGEGT. This CDR3 has 15 residues. The V gene end was trimmed by 4 bases and the J gene end by 2 bases; junction bases not matched to a gene: 8. The DNA for the CDR3 is TGTGCCAGCAGTTCCGACAGGGATATGGCCTACGAGCAGTACTTC. Its protein is CASSSDRDMAYEQYF.

This clonotype was seen a handful of times. This rearrangement joins TRBV7-8 to TRBJ2-5; 13 bases are shared with TRBD2. The ends lost 2 bases at V and 1 base at J; junction bases unmatched: 1. Per the germline V gene, CDR1 is SGHVS and CDR2 is FQNEAQ. The CDR3 covers 16 residues. CDR3 sequence: CASSLRTSGSQETQYF. CDR3 nucleotides: TGTGCCAGCAGCTTAAGGACTAGCGGGAGCCAAGAGACCCAGTACTTC.

This clonotype was counted only a few times. The chain employs TRBV27 and TRBJ1-1; TRBD1 matches at 10 bases. With V trimmed by 6 bases and J by 3 bases, 7 bases remained unmatched. The germline V gene has CDR1 MNHEY and CDR2 SMNVEV (reference sequence). The CDR3 length is 15 residues. CDR3 sequence: CASSTTGGLDTEAFF. In DNA form, the CDR3 reads TGTGCCAGCAGCACGACAGGGGGCTTGGACACTGAAGCTTTCTTT.

This clonotype was seen repeatedly, ten times or more. This chain connects TRBV7-3 to TRBJ2-3; 9 bases align to TRBD2. Germline V CDR1 and CDR2: SGHTA, FQGTGA. The CDR3 loop spans 15 amino acids. J was trimmed by 4 bases and V by 0 bases; bases with no gene match: 2. This CDR3 reads CASSLTSGSPDTQYF. CDR3 in DNA: TGTGCCAGCAGCTTAACTAGCGGGAGCCCAGATACGCAGTATTTT.

The rearrangement joins TRBV12-3 or TRBV12-4 to TRBJ1-1, with 7 bases identical to TRBD1. The ends lost 4 bases at V and 4 bases at J; junction bases unmatched: 6. The CDR3 extends over 14 amino acids. The CDR3 reads CASSSTGPRTEAFF. The CDR3 region has the DNA TGTGCCAGCAGTTCGACAGGGCCTCGCACTGAAGCTTTCTTT.

This clonotype turned up a few times. The chain carries TRBV29-1 and TRBJ2-1; a weak D match, TRBD2 (6 bases). The CDR3 sequence is 14 residues long. Trimming took 5 bases from V and 6 from J, leaving 17 bases between them. Germline CDR1 and CDR2: SQVTM and ANQGSEA. The CDR3 protein is CSVPRGTSGNEQFF. The CDR3, as DNA: TGCAGCGTTCCTCGGGGGACCTCCGGCAATGAGCAGTTCTTC.

This clonotype has a handful of counts. The J gene is TRBJ2-5, the V gene TRBV9; 9 bases are a match to TRBD1. The length of the CDR3 is 16 residues. Germline values: CDR1 SGDLS, CDR2 YYNGEE. J lost 5 bases, V lost 6 bases, and 14 bases had no gene match. CDR3 region: CASNLYGTGFRETQYF. The CDR3 coding sequence is TGTGCCAGCAACCTATACGGGACAGGGTTTAGGGAGACCCAGTACTTC.

A few counts support this clonotype. The chain has TRBV29-1 and TRBJ2-2; D is tentatively TRBD1 or TRBD2 (6 bases each). Germline assignment: CDR1 SQVTM and CDR2 ANQGSEA. The CDR3 has 14 residues. V lost 4 bases and J 4 bases, leaving 13 bases between the germline ends. The DNA for the CDR3 is TGCAGCGTTGTGTGGGGGGCCGTCACCGGGGAGCTGTTTTTT. This sequence encodes CSVVWGAVTGELFF.

The chain uses TRBV6-1 and TRBJ2-7, with TRBD1 matching over 9 bases. The J segment lost 4 bases and the V segment lost 5 bases, leaving 6 bases of the junction unmatched. The CDR3 sequence is 14 residues long. Germline lookup yields CDR1 MNHNS and CDR2 SASEGT. CDR3 amino acids: CASSTRTGAYEQYF. The CDR3 region has the DNA TGTGCCAGCAGTACCCGGACAGGGGCGTACGAGCAGTACTTC.

This clonotype turned up a few times. This chain joins TRBV11-2 and TRBJ2-3; D might be TRBD1 (5 bases). CDR1 SGHAT and CDR2 FQNNGV come from the germline V gene. The CDR3 runs to 16 residues. Trimming cost V 1 base and J 0 bases, with 11 bases left between them. Written as DNA, the CDR3 is TGTGCCAGCAGCTTAGTATCCAGGGTTAGCACAGATACGCAGTATTTT. Protein sequence: CASSLVSRVSTDTQYF. Variable domain in full (rest from reference TRBV11-2 and TRBJ2-3): EAGVAQSPRYKIIEKRQSVAFWCNPISGHATLYWYQQILGQGPKLLIQFQNNGVVDDSQLPKDRFSAERLKGVDSTLKIQPAKLEDSAVYLCASSLVSRVSTDTQYFGPGTRLTVL.

This clonotype has ten or more counts. This CDR3 reads CASSFTPGQGYEQYF. As DNA, the CDR3 is TGCGCCAGCAGCTTCACACCGGGACAGGGTTACGAGCAGTACTTC. The chain joins TRBV5-1 to TRBJ2-7, with 9 bases that match TRBD1. The germline V gene encodes CDR1 SGHRS and CDR2 YFSETQ. The CDR3 sequence is 15 residues long. With V trimmed by 2 bases and J by 4 bases, 7 bases remained unmatched.

This clonotype came up many times. This chain joins TRBV5-6 and TRBJ2-2; D is ambiguous. The germline CDR1 and CDR2 sequences are SGHDT and YYEEEE. The V end was cut by 0 bases, the J end by 5 bases, with 8 bases between. The CDR3 totals 14 residues. The CDR3 region is CASSLGQPTGELFF. The CDR3 bases are TGTGCCAGCAGCTTGGGACAACCGACCGGGGAGCTGTTTTTT.

The chain is built from TRBV5-1 and TRBJ2-2, with 7 bases that match TRBD2. The V segment lost 0 bases and the J segment 6 bases; nucleotides outside the gene matches: 8. Germline V gives CDR1 SGHRS, CDR2 YFSETQ. CDR3 length: 16 residues. CDR3: CASSLEAGAGAGELFF. For the CDR3, the DNA is TGCGCCAGCAGCTTGGAGGCGGGAGCAGGTGCCGGGGAGCTGTTTTTT.